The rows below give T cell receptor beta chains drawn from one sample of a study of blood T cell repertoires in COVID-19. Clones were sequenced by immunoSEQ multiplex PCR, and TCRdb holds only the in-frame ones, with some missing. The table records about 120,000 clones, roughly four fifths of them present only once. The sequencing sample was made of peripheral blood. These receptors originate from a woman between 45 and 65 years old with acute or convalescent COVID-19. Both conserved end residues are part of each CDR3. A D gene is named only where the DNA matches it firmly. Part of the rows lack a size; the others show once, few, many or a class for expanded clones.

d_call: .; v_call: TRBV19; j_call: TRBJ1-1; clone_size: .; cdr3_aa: CASSAGMGVTEAFF; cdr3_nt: TGTGCCAGTAGTGCGGGTATGGGCGTAACTGAAGCTTTCTTT
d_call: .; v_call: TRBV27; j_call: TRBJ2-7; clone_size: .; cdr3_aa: CASRPGYMFYEQYF; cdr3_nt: TGTGCCAGCAGGCCGGGATACATGTTCTACGAGCAGTACTTC
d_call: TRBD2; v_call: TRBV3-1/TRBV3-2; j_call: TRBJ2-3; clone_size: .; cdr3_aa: CASSHASGRIADTQYF; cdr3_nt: TGTGCCAGCAGCCACGCTAGCGGGAGAATTGCAGATACGCAGTATTTT
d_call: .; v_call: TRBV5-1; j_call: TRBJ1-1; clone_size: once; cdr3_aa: CASSFRLEGTEAFF; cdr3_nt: TGCGCCAGCAGCTTTCGACTGGAGGGAACTGAAGCTTTCTTT
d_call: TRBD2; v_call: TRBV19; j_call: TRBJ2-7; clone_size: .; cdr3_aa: CASSPLAGLYEQYF; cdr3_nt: TGTGCCAGTAGTCCCCTAGCGGGCCTCTACGAGCAGTACTTC
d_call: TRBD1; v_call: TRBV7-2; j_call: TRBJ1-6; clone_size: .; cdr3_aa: CASSFRTGKNSPLHF; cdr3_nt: TGTGCCAGCAGCTTCCGGACAGGCAAAAATTCACCCCTCCACTTT
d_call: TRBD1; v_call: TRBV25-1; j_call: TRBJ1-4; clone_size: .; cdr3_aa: CASSDPGQAKLFF; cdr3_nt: TGTGCCAGCAGTGACCCCGGACAGGCAAAACTGTTTTTT
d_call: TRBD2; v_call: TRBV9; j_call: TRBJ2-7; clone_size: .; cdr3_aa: CASSVGTSGTYEQYF; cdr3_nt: TGTGCCAGCAGCGTGGGAACTAGCGGAACCTACGAGCAGTACTTC
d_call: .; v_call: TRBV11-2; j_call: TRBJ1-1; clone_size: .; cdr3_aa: CASSLAAGWDNTEAFF; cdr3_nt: TGTGCCAGCAGCTTAGCGGCAGGGTGGGATAACACTGAAGCTTTCTTT
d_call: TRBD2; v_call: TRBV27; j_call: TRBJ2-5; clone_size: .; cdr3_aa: CASSPKRESLLGETQYF; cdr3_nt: TGTGCCAGCAGCCCTAAGCGGGAGTCATTGCTAGGAGAGACCCAGTACTTC
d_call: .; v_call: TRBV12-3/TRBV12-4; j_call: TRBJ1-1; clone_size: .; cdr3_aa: CASSLRQASEAFF; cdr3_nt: TGTGCCAGCAGTTTAAGACAGGCCTCTGAAGCTTTCTTT
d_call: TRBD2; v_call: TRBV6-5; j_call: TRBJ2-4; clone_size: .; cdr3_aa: CASLGGGTGENIQYF; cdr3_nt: TGTGCCAGCCTGGGCGGGGGGACCGGCGAAAACATTCAGTACTTC
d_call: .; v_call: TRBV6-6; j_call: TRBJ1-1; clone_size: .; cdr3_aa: CAVRRTGYGLGTEAFF; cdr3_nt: TGTGCAGTACGACGAACAGGGTACGGTTTGGGCACTGAAGCTTTCTTT
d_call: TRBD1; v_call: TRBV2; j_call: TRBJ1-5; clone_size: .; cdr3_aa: CASSEQTGVNQPQHF; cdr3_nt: TGTGCCAGCAGTGAACAGACAGGGGTCAATCAGCCCCAGCATTTT
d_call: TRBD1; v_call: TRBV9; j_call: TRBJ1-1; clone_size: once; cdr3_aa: CASSQGGVGPEAFF; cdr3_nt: TGTGCCAGCTCCCAGGGGGGTGTTGGGCCTGAAGCTTTCTTT
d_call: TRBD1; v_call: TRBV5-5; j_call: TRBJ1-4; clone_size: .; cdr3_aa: CASSPGGTGDRKLFF; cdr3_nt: TGTGCCAGCAGCCCCGGAGGGACAGGGGACCGAAAACTGTTTTTT
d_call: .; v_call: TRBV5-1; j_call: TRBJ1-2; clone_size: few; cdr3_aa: CASGPGRSGGYTF; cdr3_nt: TGCGCCAGCGGTCCAGGGAGGTCGGGAGGCTACACCTTC
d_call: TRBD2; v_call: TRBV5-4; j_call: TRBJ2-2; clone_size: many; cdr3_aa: CASSKSGGTGELFF; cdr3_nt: TGTGCCAGCAGCAAGAGCGGGGGCACCGGGGAGCTGTTTTTT
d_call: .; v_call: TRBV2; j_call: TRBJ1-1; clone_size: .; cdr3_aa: CASSQVLGLGAEAFF; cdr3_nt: TGTGCCAGCAGCCAGGTGCTAGGATTAGGGGCTGAAGCTTTCTTT
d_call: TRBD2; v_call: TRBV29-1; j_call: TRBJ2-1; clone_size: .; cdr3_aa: CSVEVASGSVMTYNEQFF; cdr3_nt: TGCAGCGTTGAAGTGGCTAGCGGGAGCGTGATGACCTACAATGAGCAGTTCTTC
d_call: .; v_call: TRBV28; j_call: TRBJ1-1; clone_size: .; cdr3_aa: CASTVDRATGVAFF; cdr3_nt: TGTGCCAGCACCGTCGACCGGGCTACAGGAGTGGCTTTCTTT
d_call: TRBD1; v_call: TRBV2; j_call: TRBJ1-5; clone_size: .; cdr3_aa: CASSGQGIVNQPQHF; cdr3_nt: TGTGCCAGCAGCGGACAGGGGATTGTCAATCAGCCCCAGCATTTT
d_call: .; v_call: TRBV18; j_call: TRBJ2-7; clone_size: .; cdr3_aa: CASSPLATDYEQYF; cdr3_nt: TGTGCCAGCTCACCTCTAGCGACCGACTACGAGCAGTACTTC
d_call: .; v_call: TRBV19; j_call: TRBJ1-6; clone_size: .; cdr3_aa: CASSPGPQRSPLHF; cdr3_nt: TGTGCCAGTAGCCCAGGCCCCCAAAGATCACCCCTCCACTTT
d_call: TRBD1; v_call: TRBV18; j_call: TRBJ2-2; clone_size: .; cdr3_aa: CASSPVVTGGTGELFF; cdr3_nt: TGTGCCAGCTCACCAGTCGTTACAGGGGGCACCGGGGAGCTGTTTTTT
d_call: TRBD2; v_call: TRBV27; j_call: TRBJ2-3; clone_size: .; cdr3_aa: CASSLKASGSGPDTQYF; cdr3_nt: TGTGCCAGCAGTTTAAAGGCTAGCGGGAGCGGTCCAGATACGCAGTATTTT
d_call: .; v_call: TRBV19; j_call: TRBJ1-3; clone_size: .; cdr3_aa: CASSTVSGNTIYF; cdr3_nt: TGTGCCAGCAGCACAGTCTCTGGAAACACCATATATTTT
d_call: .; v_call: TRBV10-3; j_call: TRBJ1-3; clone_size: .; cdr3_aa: CAISQGNTIYF; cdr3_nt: TGTGCCATCAGCCAGGGAAACACCATATATTTT
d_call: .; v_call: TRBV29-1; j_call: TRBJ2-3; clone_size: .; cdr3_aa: CSVGTSTDTQYF; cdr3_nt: TGCAGCGTTGGGACTTCCACAGATACGCAGTATTTT